The next 6 T cell receptor beta chains were all read from a single sample in a study of immune characterization of retroperitoneal liposarcoma. One entry per CDR3 protein, called by TCRdb with MiXCR from the PCR reads. Of around 2,000 distinct CDR3 sequences listed, 25% to 35% are singletons. Sequenced input: tumor tissue. Receptor source: a female donor with retroperitoneal liposarcoma.

By sample share, this clonotype is medium-sized. V is TRBV6-5 and J is TRBJ2-1, with TRBD2 matching over 10 bases. The germline CDR1 and CDR2 sequences are MNHEY and SVGAGI. The CDR3 length is 15 residues. V lost 3 bases, J lost 12 bases, and 11 bases stayed unmatched. The CDR3 region is CASSYSAGGQFGQFF. The CDR3, as DNA: TGTGCCAGCAGTTATTCAGCGGGAGGGCAATTCGGGCAGTTCTTC.

This clonotype is medium-sized. A single base separates this from a much larger clone, so it may be a read error. CDR3 loop: CASSEADRYQETQFF. CDR3 bases: TGTGCCAGCAGTGAAGCTGACAGATACCAAGAGACCCAGTTCTTC. This sequence joins TRBV6-1 and TRBJ2-1; D is perhaps TRBD1 (5 bases). Germline CDR1 reads MNHNS; CDR2 reads SASEGT. The length of the CDR3 is 15 residues. With 0 bases removed from V and 13 bases from J, the gap between germline ends came to 19 bases.

By proportion, this clonotype is medium-sized. The chain uses TRBV6-1 and TRBJ2-1; possibly TRBD2 for D (6 bases). With 6 bases removed from V and 7 bases from J, the gap between germline ends came to 13 bases. The CDR3 has 13 amino acids. CDR1 is MNHNS and CDR2 is SASEGT in the germline V gene. CDR3 protein: CASSTFRGNEQFF. CDR3 DNA sequence: TGTGCCAGCAGCACTTTCCGGGGGAATGAGCAGTTCTTC.

The chain uses TRBV11-2 and TRBJ2-5, with no clear D. Germline V gene data show CDR1 as SGHAT and CDR2 as FQNNGV. V was cut by 3 bases and J by 5 bases, with 13 bases left in between. CDR3 length equals 14 residues. CDR3 sequence: CASSFFSIGETQYF. The CDR3 nucleotides read TGTGCCAGCAGCTTCTTTTCGATCGGCGAGACCCAGTACTTC. The complete variable domain, with remaining parts taken from reference TRBV11-2 and TRBJ2-5, reads EAGVAQSPRYKIIEKRQSVAFWCNPISGHATLYWYQQILGQGPKLLIQFQNNGVVDDSQLPKDRFSAERLKGVDSTLKIQPAKLEDSAVYLCASSFFSIGETQYFGPGTRLLVL.

This clonotype was found once. J is TRBJ2-5 and V is TRBV10-2; D may be TRBD2 (6 bases). Trimming removed 6 bases from V and 4 bases from J, with 18 bases in between. Germline V gene lookup returns CDR1 WSHSY and CDR2 SAAADI. This CDR3 has 15 amino acids. CDR3 DNA: TGCGCCAGCAGCGGTGACTCAGGCGGGGCAGAGACCCAGTACTTC. It encodes CASSGDSGGAETQYF.

The V gene is TRBV6-1, the J gene TRBJ2-1, with 7 bases aligning to TRBD1. Germline loops: CDR1 MNHNS, CDR2 SASEGT. Trimming cost V 0 bases and J 5 bases; bases outside gene matches: 4. The CDR3 is 15 amino acids. The CDR3 DNA is TGTGCCAGCAGTGAAGCCGAACAGGGGAACAATGAGCAGTTCTTC. Protein sequence: CASSEAEQGNNEQFF.